The clone carrying this T cell receptor beta chain was found many times. RNA extraction used unfractionated whole blood as the source of total RNA. This specimen comes from a study of human T cells and chemical hapten exposure. The trim removed 2 bases at V and 4 bases at J, leaving 7 bases unmatched. This CDR3 comprises 16 residues. The germline CDR1 and CDR2 sequences are MNHEY and SMNVEV (reference sequence). In the study's own analysis: Individual samples carried between about 23,224 and 700,000 TCRs, with approximately 100,000 as the median. One entry per CDR3 protein, called by TCRdb with MiXCR from the 5' RACE reads. TCRdb, not the original authors, processed these V and J calls. The repertoire holds 150,000 or so distinct CDR3 sequences, with around 4% as singletons.

The rearrangement uses TRBV27 and TRBJ1-2; 10 bases line up with TRBD1. The sequence derives from a female donor in good health. In DNA, the CDR3 is TGTGCCAGCAGTTTAGGGACAGGGGATAAACGCTATGGCTACACCTTC. It encodes CASSLGTGDKRYGYTF.